This TCR beta chain was sequenced for a study of shared clonotypes between healthy human individuals. The CDR3 has 14 amino acids. The germline V and J ends were trimmed by 0 bases and 2 bases, with 8 bases remaining between them. In germline, CDR1 is SGHRS, CDR2 YFSETQ. Source study methods: ImmunoSEQ output lacked quality scores and full-length reads, limiting matched filtering. Sequencing used immunoSEQ multiplex PCR; TCRdb keeps in-frame clones, though not all of them. Clone size and the V and J calls come from that table; the DNA yielded D and trimming. The sample yields approximately 500,000 clones, approximately 84% seen once. On this clone itself: The identical CDR3 is also encoded by other nucleotide sequences in the sample.

The V call is TRBV5-1, the J call TRBJ1-2; maybe TRBD1 (6 bases). Sequencing used PBMCs. The clonotype was recovered from a woman aged 40 to 50 in good health. Some clones in this sample may be carry-over from other donors' samples. CDR3 nucleotides: TGCGCCAGCAGCTTGGGGACAGCCAACTATGGCTACACCTTC. As protein: CASSLGTANYGYTF.